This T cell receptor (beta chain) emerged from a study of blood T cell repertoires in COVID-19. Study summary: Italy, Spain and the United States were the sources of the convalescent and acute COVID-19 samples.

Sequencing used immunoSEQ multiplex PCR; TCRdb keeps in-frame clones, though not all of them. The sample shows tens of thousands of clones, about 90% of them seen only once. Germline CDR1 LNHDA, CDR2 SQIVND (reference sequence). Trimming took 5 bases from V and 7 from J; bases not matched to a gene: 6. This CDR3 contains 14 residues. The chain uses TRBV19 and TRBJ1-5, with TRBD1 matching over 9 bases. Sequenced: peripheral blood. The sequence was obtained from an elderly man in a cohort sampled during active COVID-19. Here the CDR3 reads CASSLRTGVQPQHF. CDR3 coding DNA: TGTGCCAGTAGTCTCCGGACAGGGGTGCAGCCCCAGCATTTT.